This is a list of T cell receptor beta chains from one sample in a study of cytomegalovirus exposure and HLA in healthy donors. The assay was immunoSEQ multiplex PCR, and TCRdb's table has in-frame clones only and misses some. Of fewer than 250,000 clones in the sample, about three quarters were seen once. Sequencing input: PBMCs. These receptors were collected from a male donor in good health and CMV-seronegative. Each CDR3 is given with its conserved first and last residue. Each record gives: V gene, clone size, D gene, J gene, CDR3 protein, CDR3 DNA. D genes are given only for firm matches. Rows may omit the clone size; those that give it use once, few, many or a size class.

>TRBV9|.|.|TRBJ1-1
CASRGNRDKNTEAFF
TGTGCCAGCAGGGGTAACAGGGATAAGAACACTGAAGCTTTCTTT
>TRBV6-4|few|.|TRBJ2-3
CASSEREGSTQYF
TGTGCCAGCAGTGAGCGAGAAGGGAGTACGCAGTATTTT
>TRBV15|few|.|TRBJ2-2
CATSRDSGELFF
TGTGCCACCAGCAGAGATAGCGGGGAGCTGTTTTTT
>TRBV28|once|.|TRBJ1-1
CASSSPRMMNTEAFF
TGTGCCAGCAGTTCACCCAGGATGATGAACACTGAAGCTTTCTTT
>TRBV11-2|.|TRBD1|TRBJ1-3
CASTLDRDTGNTIYF
TGTGCCAGCACCCTCGACAGGGACACTGGAAACACCATATATTTT
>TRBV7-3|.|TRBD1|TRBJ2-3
CASSLIATTGADTQYF
TGTGCCAGCAGCTTAATCGCCACGACAGGGGCAGATACGCAGTATTTT
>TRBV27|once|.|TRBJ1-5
CASSFLDFGEPQHF
TGTGCCAGCAGTTTCCTAGATTTCGGGGAGCCCCAGCATTTT
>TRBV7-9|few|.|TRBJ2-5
CATEPGTVIVETQYF
TGTGCCACCGAGCCGGGAACGGTAATAGTGGAGACCCAGTACTTC
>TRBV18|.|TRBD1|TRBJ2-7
CASSPSGDRVDAHEQYF
TGTGCCAGCTCACCTTCGGGGGACAGGGTGGATGCCCACGAGCAGTACTTC
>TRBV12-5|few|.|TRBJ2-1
CASGQRGEQFF
TGTGCTAGTGGACAAAGGGGGGAGCAGTTCTTC
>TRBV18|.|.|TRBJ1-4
CASSPMGEVEKLFF
TGTGCCAGCTCACCAATGGGGGAGGTTGAAAAACTGTTTTTT
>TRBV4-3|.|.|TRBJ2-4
CASSHIDGTHGGSKNIQYF
TGCGCCAGCAGCCATATAGACGGGACCCATGGAGGGTCCAAAAACATTCAGTACTTC
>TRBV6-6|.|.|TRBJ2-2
CASRRGPLNTGELFF
TGTGCCAGCAGGCGCGGCCCCCTCAACACCGGGGAGCTGTTTTTT
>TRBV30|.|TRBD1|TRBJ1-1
CAWSVRGGSPEAFF
TGTGCCTGGAGTGTACGAGGGGGCAGCCCTGAAGCTTTCTTT
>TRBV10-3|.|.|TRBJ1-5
CAISADRSRQPQHF
TGTGCCATCAGTGCAGACAGAAGTCGTCAGCCCCAGCATTTT
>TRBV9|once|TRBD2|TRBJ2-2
CASSVELAVAGELFF
TGTGCCAGCAGCGTAGAACTAGCGGTAGCCGGGGAGCTGTTTTTT
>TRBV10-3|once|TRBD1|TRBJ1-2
CAISRDRGWVGYTF
TGTGCCATCAGTCGGGACAGGGGTTGGGTGGGCTACACCTTC
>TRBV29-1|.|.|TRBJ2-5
CSVEGPYQAQETQYF
TGCAGCGTTGAGGGTCCCTACCAGGCGCAAGAGACCCAGTACTTC
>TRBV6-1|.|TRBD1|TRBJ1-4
CASSEAQGANEKLFF
TGTGCCAGCAGTGAAGCGCAGGGGGCTAATGAAAAACTGTTTTTT
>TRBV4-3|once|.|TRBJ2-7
CASSQDRTGSYEQYF
TGCGCCAGCAGCCAAGACCGGACTGGGTCCTACGAGCAGTACTTC
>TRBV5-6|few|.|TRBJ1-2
CASTWGDTRDGYTF
TGTGCCAGCACCTGGGGTGATACCAGGGATGGCTACACCTTC
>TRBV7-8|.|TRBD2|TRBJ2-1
CASSPPHGSGGANEQFF
TGTGCCAGCAGCCCCCCCCACGGTAGCGGGGGGGCCAATGAGCAGTTCTTC
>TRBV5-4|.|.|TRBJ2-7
CASSLTVNYEQYF
TGTGCCAGCAGCTTGACGGTCAACTACGAGCAGTACTTC
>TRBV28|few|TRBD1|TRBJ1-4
CASSLGTALVNEKLFF
TGTGCCAGCAGCCTTGGGACAGCCTTAGTAAATGAAAAACTGTTTTTT
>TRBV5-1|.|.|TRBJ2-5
CASSLLVGGPRETQYF
TGCGCCAGCAGCTTACTAGTGGGGGGGCCGAGGGAGACCCAGTACTTC
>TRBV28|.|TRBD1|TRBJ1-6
CASRMDQGDNSPLHF
TGTGCCAGCAGGATGGATCAGGGGGATAATTCACCCCTCCACTTT
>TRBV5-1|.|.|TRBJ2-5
CASSSQGQKETQYF
TGCGCCAGCAGCTCTCAAGGACAGAAAGAGACCCAGTACTTC
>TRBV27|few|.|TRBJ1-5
CASRGTVGWGEPQHF
TGTGCCAGCAGGGGTACCGTAGGGTGGGGGGAGCCCCAGCATTTT
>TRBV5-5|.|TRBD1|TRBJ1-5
CASSSPGTDLVQPQHF
TGTGCCAGCAGCTCGCCCGGGACAGACTTAGTTCAGCCCCAGCATTTT
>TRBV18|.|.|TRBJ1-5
CASSPRGRDTNQPQHF
TGTGCCAGCTCACCACGTGGCAGGGACACAAATCAGCCCCAGCATTTT
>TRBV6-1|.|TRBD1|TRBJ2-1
CASSKWTGDGQFF
TGTGCCAGCTCGAAGTGGACAGGGGATGGGCAGTTCTTC
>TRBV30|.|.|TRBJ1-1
CAWSVLSEAFF
TGTGCCTGGAGTGTACTGTCAGAAGCTTTCTTT
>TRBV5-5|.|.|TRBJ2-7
CASSLVRAGPPYEQYF
TGTGCCAGCAGCTTGGTTAGGGCAGGGCCACCCTACGAGCAGTACTTC
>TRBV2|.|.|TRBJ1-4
CASSREDEKLFF
TGTGCCAGCAGCAGGGAGGATGAAAAACTGTTTTTT
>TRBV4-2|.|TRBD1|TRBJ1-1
CASSQGDRDTEAFF
TGTGCCAGCAGCCAGGGGGACAGGGACACTGAAGCTTTCTTT
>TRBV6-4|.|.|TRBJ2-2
CASTEDAQGTGELFF
TGTGCCAGCACCGAAGACGCACAGGGCACCGGGGAGCTGTTTTTT
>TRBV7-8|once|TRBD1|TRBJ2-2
CASSPRTGGMNTGELFF
TGTGCCAGCAGCCCCAGGACAGGGGGTATGAACACCGGGGAGCTGTTTTTT
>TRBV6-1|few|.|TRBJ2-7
CASSDGRGYEQYF
TGTGCCAGCAGTGATGGCAGGGGTTACGAGCAGTACTTC
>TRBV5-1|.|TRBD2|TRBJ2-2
CASSVGLAGVGGELFF
TGCGCCAGCAGCGTGGGACTAGCGGGGGTCGGCGGGGAGCTGTTTTTT
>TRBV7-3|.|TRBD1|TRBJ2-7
CARTRTGPVDEQYF
TGTGCCAGGACGAGGACAGGTCCGGTCGACGAGCAGTACTTC
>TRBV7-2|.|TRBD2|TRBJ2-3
CASSFSGSEADTQYF
TGTGCCAGCAGCTTTAGCGGGAGTGAGGCAGATACGCAGTATTTT